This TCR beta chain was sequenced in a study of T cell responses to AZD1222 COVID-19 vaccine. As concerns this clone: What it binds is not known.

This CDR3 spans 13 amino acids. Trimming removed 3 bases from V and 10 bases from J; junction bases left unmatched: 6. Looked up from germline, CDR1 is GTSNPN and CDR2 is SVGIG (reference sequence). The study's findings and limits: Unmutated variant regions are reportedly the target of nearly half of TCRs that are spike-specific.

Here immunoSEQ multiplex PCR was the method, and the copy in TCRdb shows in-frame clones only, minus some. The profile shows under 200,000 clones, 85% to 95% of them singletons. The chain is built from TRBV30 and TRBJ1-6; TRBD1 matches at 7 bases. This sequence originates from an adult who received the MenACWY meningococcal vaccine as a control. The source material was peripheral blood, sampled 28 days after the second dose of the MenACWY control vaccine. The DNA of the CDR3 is TGTGCCTGGAGGACAGGGAAGGGGTCACCCCTCCACTTT. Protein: CAWRTGKGSPLHF.